This TCR beta chain was identified in a study of neurological immune-mediated disorders. Of note for this clonotype: What it binds is unknown.

Trimming left V 3 bases short and J 6 bases short, with 8 bases between. The CDR3 runs 13 residues. Whole-study findings and limits: The phylogenetic placement of 18 of 34 multiple sclerosis patients' repertoires in one related-CDR3 cluster constitutes a possible signature.

A single record per CDR3 protein comes from TCRdb applying MiXCR to the 5' RACE reads. The sample lists approximately 130,000 distinct CDR3 sequences, roughly 3.2% occurring once. The receptor's source is a young woman with multiple sclerosis. The sequencing sample was made of PBMCs. The chain joins TRBV12-3 or TRBV12-4 to TRBJ2-2; D gene unclear. The DNA of the CDR3 is TGTGCCAGCAGTTTTATGGGCGCCGGGGAGCTGTTTTTT. Translating gives CASSFMGAGELFF.